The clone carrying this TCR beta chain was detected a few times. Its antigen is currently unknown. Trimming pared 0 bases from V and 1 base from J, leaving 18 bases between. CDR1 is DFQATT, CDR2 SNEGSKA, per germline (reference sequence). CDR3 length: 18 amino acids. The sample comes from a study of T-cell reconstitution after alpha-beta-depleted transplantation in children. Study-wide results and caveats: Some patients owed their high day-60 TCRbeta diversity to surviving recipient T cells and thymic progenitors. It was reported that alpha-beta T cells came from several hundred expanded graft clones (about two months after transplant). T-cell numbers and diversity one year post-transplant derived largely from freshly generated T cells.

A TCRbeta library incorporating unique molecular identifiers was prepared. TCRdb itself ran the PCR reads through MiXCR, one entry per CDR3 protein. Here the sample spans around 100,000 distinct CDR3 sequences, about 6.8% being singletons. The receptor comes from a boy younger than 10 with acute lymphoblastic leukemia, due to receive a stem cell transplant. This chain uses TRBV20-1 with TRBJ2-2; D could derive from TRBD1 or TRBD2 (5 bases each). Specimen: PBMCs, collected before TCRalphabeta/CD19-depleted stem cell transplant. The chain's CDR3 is CSARDINLGTGNTGELFF. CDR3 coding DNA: TGCAGTGCTAGAGATATAAACTTAGGGACGGGGAACACCGGGGAGCTGTTTTTT.